This TCR beta chain was observed in a study of shared clonotypes between healthy human individuals. Study context: CD4 naive and memory got three plates each, CD8 naive two, CD8 memory one.

From CD4+ cells came CD45RA+ naive and CD45RA-negative memory subsets. The protocol was immunoSEQ multiplex PCR, while the TCRdb copy is restricted to in-frame clones and leaves out a portion. The sample lists a few hundred thousand clones, more than 95% occurring once. V was pared by 10 bases and J by 5 bases, with 13 bases of the junction left unmatched. CDR3 length: 14 residues. Germline CDR1 MDHEN, CDR2 SYDVKM. Whole-study findings and limits: Naive CD4 clonotypes were shared across a few donors at roughly 5.5%.

Notes on this clone: Its target is unknown.

The source of this sequence is a woman in her twenties or thirties in good health. The chain has TRBV28 and TRBJ1-2; 7 nucleotides line up with TRBD1. Sequenced input: naive CD4+ T cells sorted from blood. Subset here: CD45RA+ positively selected. CDR3 region: CATKPTGQIYGYTF. As DNA, the CDR3 is TGTGCCACTAAACCGACGGGACAGATTTATGGCTACACCTTC.